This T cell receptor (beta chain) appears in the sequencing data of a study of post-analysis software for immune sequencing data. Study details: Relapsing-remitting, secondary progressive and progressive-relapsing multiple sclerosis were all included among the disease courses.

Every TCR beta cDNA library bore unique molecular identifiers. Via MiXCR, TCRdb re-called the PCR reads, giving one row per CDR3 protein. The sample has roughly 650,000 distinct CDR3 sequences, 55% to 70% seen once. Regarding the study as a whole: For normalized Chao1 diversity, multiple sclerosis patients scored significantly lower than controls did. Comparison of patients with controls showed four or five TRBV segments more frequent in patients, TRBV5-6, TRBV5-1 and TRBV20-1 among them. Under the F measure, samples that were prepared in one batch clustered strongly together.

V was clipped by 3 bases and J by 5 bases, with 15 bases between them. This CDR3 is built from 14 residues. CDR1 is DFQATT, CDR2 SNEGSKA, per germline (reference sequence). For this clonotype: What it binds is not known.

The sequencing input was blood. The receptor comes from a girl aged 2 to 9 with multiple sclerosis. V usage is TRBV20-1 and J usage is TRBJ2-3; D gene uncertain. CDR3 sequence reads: CSASRDSKGDTQYF. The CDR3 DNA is TGCAGTGCTAGTAGGGATTCTAAGGGAGATACGCAGTATTTT.